A single TCR beta chain is shown here with its context. The protocol was immunoSEQ multiplex PCR, while the TCRdb copy is restricted to in-frame clones and leaves out a portion. The sample holds around 120,000 clones; about 90% are singletons and the top ten take roughly 1.4%. This specimen belongs to a study of T cell responses to AZD1222 COVID-19 vaccine. The V gene's germline CDR1 is SGDLS and CDR2 YYNGEE. The CDR3 contains 13 residues. Trimming cost V 0 bases and J 5 bases, with 6 bases left between them. Second-dose intervals of approximately 4 or approximately 12 weeks were pooled. This clonotype originated in an adult who received the AZD1222 COVID-19 vaccine. Sample: peripheral blood, taken 28 days after the second AZD1222 dose. The chain uses TRBV9 and TRBJ1-5; D not resolved. CDR3 DNA sequence: TGTGCCAGCAGCGTAGATGGGGATCAGCCCCAGCATTTT. It translates to CASSVDGDQPQHF.